The 25 T cell receptor beta chains below were found in one sample sequenced in a study of blood T cells in healthy people across ages (dated by TCRdb to the mid-2010s). The library was made by 5' RACE. Sequencer: Illumina HiSeq 2500. A second 7 to 11 cycle PCR used a sample-barcoded 5' primer and a J-beta primer mix. The raw public reads went through TCRdb reprocessing: fastp at Q25, MiXCR clone calling, in-frame beta chains kept. Identical CDR3 proteins give one entry, which carries the most common genes and DNA. The sample table holds 600,000 to 900,000 distinct CDR3 sequences, of which roughly 24% were seen once. The ten largest clonotypes hold around 2.9% of the sample. The sample was also reused in another study, on T cells of mothers and their children.

Input material: blood. The receptors shown here come from a boy between 5 and 17 years old in good health.

This chain uses TRBV28 with TRBJ2-7, with D perhaps matching TRBD1 (6 bases). Deletions cut 3 bases from V and 7 bases from J, with 13 bases between. The length of the CDR3 is 13 residues. The germline V gene has CDR1 MDHEN and CDR2 SYDVKM. CDR3 DNA sequence: TGTGCCAGCAGTTTCATGGGGGCTAGGGAGCAGTACTTC. This encodes CASSFMGAREQYF.

J is TRBJ2-1 and V is TRBV7-9, with TRBD1 matching over 7 bases. Germline V gene lookup returns CDR1 SEHNR and CDR2 FQNEAQ (reference sequence). The length of the CDR3 is 17 residues. With V trimmed by 2 bases and J by 0 bases, 7 bases remained unmatched. The CDR3, as DNA: TGTGCCAGCAGCTTACCCCGACAGGGAACCTCCTACAATGAGCAGTTCTTC. This encodes CASSLPRQGTSYNEQFF.

This sequence joins TRBV29-1 and TRBJ1-1; no firm D call. The CDR3 contains 13 residues. Germline assignment: CDR1 SQVTM and CDR2 ANQGSEA. The V end was cut by 7 bases, the J end by 3 bases, with 15 bases between. The DNA of the CDR3 is TGCAGCGCCAAGTCAGGTTGGGACACTGAAGCTTTCTTT. Its protein is CSAKSGWDTEAFF.

V usage is TRBV7-3 and J usage is TRBJ2-1; no firm D call. With the DNA end fitting TRBJ2-7 better, the J assignment may be wrong. CDR3 length equals 14 residues. The germline gives CDR1 SGHTA, CDR2 FQGTGA. The CDR3 is CASSSGSGQYEQYF. The CDR3 DNA follows: TGTGCCAGCAGCTCCGGGTCAGGCCAATACGAGCAGTACTTC.

About this clonotype: The junction departs from germline at one end; a sequencing error may be responsible. The chain couples TRBV28 to TRBJ2-2; 10 bases fit TRBD2. This CDR3 has 15 amino acids. CDR1 is MDHEN, CDR2 SYDVKM, per germline. CDR3 bases: TGTGCCAGCAGTTTCCCAGCGGGAGGGCGCGGGGAGCTGCTTTTT. It specifies CASSFPAGGRGELLF.

The chain has TRBV6-6 and TRBJ1-4; D unresolved. V lost 5 bases to trimming and J lost 3 bases, with 10 bases between them. The CDR3 runs 14 residues. The germline V gene has CDR1 MNHNY and CDR2 SVGAGI (reference sequence). CDR3 region: CASSPYTANEKLFF. In DNA form, the CDR3 reads TGTGCCAGCAGTCCTTACACAGCTAATGAAAAACTGTTTTTT.

This chain connects TRBV12-3 or TRBV12-4 to TRBJ2-2, with a tentative D call TRBD2 (6 bases). The ends were cut back, 6 bases at V and 5 bases at J, with 13 bases in the middle. The length of the CDR3 is 14 residues. CDR3 protein: CASRGGAGTGELFF. CDR3 sequence (DNA): TGTGCCAGCAGAGGAGGGGCTGGGACCGGGGAGCTGTTTTTT.

The V call is TRBV7-3, the J call TRBJ1-3; D unclear. Germline CDR1 SGHTA, CDR2 FQGTGA. The CDR3 has 16 amino acids. The V and J ends lost 1 base and 2 bases respectively, with 12 bases between them. The CDR3 region has the DNA TGTGCCAGCAGCTTAAGTCCCAGCCTGACTGGAAACACCATATATTTT. Protein product: CASSLSPSLTGNTIYF.

The chain employs TRBV7-9 and TRBJ2-5; TRBD2 is a possible D gene (7 bases). The CDR3 is 15 residues long. Trimming removed 3 bases at V and 5 bases at J, with 16 bases between. Per the germline V gene, CDR1 is SEHNR and CDR2 is FQNEAQ (reference sequence). The CDR3 sequence: CASSLPTGGRETQYF. CDR3 DNA sequence: TGTGCCAGCAGCTTGCCCACGGGGGGCCGCGAGACCCAGTACTTC.

The gene calls are TRBV5-1 and TRBJ1-3; D remains ambiguous. This CDR3 spans 14 amino acids. CDR1 and CDR2 from the germline V gene are SGHRS and YFSETQ. V was clipped by 0 bases and J by 2 bases, with 6 bases between them. The CDR3 DNA follows: TGCGCCAGCAGCTTGGGGCAGACTGGAAACACCATATATTTT. Its protein is CASSLGQTGNTIYF.

This sequence joins TRBV2 and TRBJ1-2, with 7 bases matching TRBD1. V gave up 7 bases and J gave up 4 bases; unmatched junction bases: 6. The CDR3 loop spans 13 amino acids. Per the germline V gene, CDR1 is SNHLY and CDR2 is FYNNEI. CDR3 DNA sequence: TGTGCCAGCATCTTGGACAGGCGCTATGGCTACACCTTC. Its translation is CASILDRRYGYTF.

The chain combines TRBV6-1 with TRBJ2-5; unclear D gene. The CDR3 has 13 amino acids. The germline gives CDR1 MNHNS, CDR2 SASEGT. Trimming removed 2 bases from V and 1 base from J, with 5 bases in between. DNA for the CDR3: TGTGCCAGCAGTGAACAGCCCCAAGAGACCCAGTACTTC. It codes for CASSEQPQETQYF.

Only a few counts were recorded for this clonotype. V usage is TRBV5-4 and J usage is TRBJ2-7; either TRBD1 or TRBD2 may supply D (6 bases each). In germline, CDR1 is SGHNT, CDR2 YYREEE (reference sequence). V shed 3 bases and J shed 2 bases, with 21 bases lying between them. The CDR3 is 17 residues long. The CDR3 DNA reads TGTGCCAGCAGCTATCCCACGGGGCAGGGGAGGACCTACGAGCAGTACTTC. Its translation is CASSYPTGQGRTYEQYF.

The chain recombines TRBV20-1 with TRBJ2-7; 11 bases are shared with TRBD2. The ends lost 2 bases at V and 7 bases at J; junction bases unmatched: 10. This CDR3 region has 15 residues. The germline gives CDR1 DFQATT, CDR2 SNEGSKA (reference sequence). CDR3 sequence reads: CSARQPGLAVWEQYF. The CDR3, as DNA: TGCAGTGCTAGACAGCCGGGACTAGCGGTATGGGAGCAGTACTTC.

A few counts support this clonotype. The chain links TRBV19 to TRBJ1-4, with D possibly being TRBD1 (6 bases). CDR1 and CDR2 from the germline V gene are LNHDA and SQIVND (reference sequence). This CDR3 comprises 14 residues. The ends were cut back, 10 bases at V and 2 bases at J, with 14 bases in the middle. CDR3 region: CATRGGGTNEKLFF. The DNA of the CDR3 is TGTGCCACTAGAGGAGGGGGGACTAATGAAAAACTGTTTTTT.

The chain is built from TRBV7-9 and TRBJ2-5, with 7 bases identical to TRBD2. The V segment lost 3 bases and the J segment 5 bases; nucleotides outside the gene matches: 9. CDR3 size: 15 residues. Germline V gene data show CDR1 as SEHNR and CDR2 as FQNEAQ (reference sequence). The CDR3 here is CASSFRTGGGETQYF. DNA for the CDR3: TGTGCCAGCAGCTTCAGGACGGGGGGTGGGGAGACCCAGTACTTC.

There are a few counts of this clonotype. The chain is built from TRBV7-9 and TRBJ1-4; 10 bases are a match to TRBD1. This CDR3 region has 14 residues. The V and J ends lost 5 bases and 8 bases, in that order; junction bases with no gene match: 5. Germline V gene lookup returns CDR1 SEHNR and CDR2 FQNEAQ (reference sequence). Here the CDR3 DNA reads TGTGCCAGCAGCCCCGACAGGGGGCAAGAAAAACTGTTTTTT. Its protein product is CASSPDRGQEKLFF. The full variable domain, with the rest looked up from reference TRBV7-9 and TRBJ1-4, is DTGVSQNPRHKITKRGQNVTFRCDPISEHNRLYWYRQTLGQGPEFLTYFQNEAQLEKSRLLSDRFSAERPKGSFSTLEIQRTEQGDSAMYLCASSPDRGQEKLFFGSGTQLSVL.

The V and J genes are TRBV6-6 and TRBJ1-4, with D perhaps matching TRBD1 (5 bases). Trimming removed 8 bases at V and 5 bases at J, with 12 bases between. CDR3 size: 13 residues. Looked up from germline, CDR1 is MNHNY and CDR2 is SVGAGI (reference sequence). The DNA of the CDR3 is TGTGCCAGCTGGGGCGGACCGAATGAAAAACTGTTTTTT. Encoded protein: CASWGGPNEKLFF.

In this sample, this clonotype turned up a few times. The chain employs TRBV12-3 or TRBV12-4 and TRBJ1-1, with D unclear. V was shortened by 5 bases and J by 9 bases, with 16 bases between the two germline ends. The CDR3 has 13 amino acids. The CDR3 DNA sequence: TGTGCCAGCAGTCCGTGGACGGTTTCGCAAGCTTTCTTT. Translated: CASSPWTVSQAFF.

In its sample, this clonotype was seen a few times. The chain joins TRBV12-3 or TRBV12-4 to TRBJ2-4; D is perhaps TRBD2 (6 bases). CDR3 length: 14 amino acids. Trimming removed 7 bases from V and 7 bases from J, with 17 bases in between. CDR3 sequence (DNA): TGTGCCAGCACCACGGGGGATAGACTTAACATTCAGTACTTC. Translation gives CASTTGDRLNIQYF.

The chain is built from TRBV24-1 and TRBJ1-1; 7 positions agree with TRBD1. The CDR3 is 12 amino acids. V shed 7 bases and J 3 bases; nucleotides not matched to a gene: 1. Looked up from germline, CDR1 is KGHDR and CDR2 is SFDVKD. CDR3 coding DNA: TGTGCCACCAGCGACAGGGACACTGAAGCTTTCTTT. This encodes CATSDRDTEAFF.

This clonotype was counted between two and nine times. This sequence joins TRBV19 and TRBJ2-4; no firm D call. V was trimmed by 3 bases and J by 5 bases, leaving 5 bases between them. Per the germline V gene, CDR1 is LNHDA and CDR2 is SQIVND (reference sequence). This CDR3 contains 12 residues. The CDR3 is CASSIGENIQYF. CDR3 in DNA: TGTGCCAGTAGTATCGGTGAAAACATTCAGTACTTC.

This chain uses TRBV12-3 or TRBV12-4 with TRBJ1-2, with TRBD1 as a possible D gene (6 bases). CDR3 length: 15 amino acids. Trimming left V 2 bases short and J 0 bases short, with 10 bases between. In nucleotides, the CDR3 is TGTGCCAGCAGTTTAACCGGGACATCTAACTATGGCTACACCTTC. Protein sequence: CASSLTGTSNYGYTF.

The rearrangement uses TRBV30 and TRBJ2-3; the D gene is possibly TRBD1 (5 bases). V lost 2 bases and J lost 4, with 19 bases in between. This CDR3 has 16 residues. Germline V gives CDR1 GTSNPN, CDR2 SVGIG (reference sequence). The CDR3 region has the DNA TGTGCCTGGAGTAAGTTCCAGGGCGGCGGCGCAGATACGCAGTATTTT. Translation gives CAWSKFQGGGADTQYF.

The CDR3 reads CASSLVRGRETQYF. CDR3 DNA sequence: TGTGCCAGCAGCTTAGTTCGGGGAAGGGAGACCCAGTACTTC. The chain employs TRBV11-2 and TRBJ2-5; D is possibly TRBD2 (5 bases). Germline CDR1 reads SGHAT; CDR2 reads FQNNGV. Between the trimmed V and J ends, which lost 1 base and 5 bases, there was a span of 11 bases. This CDR3 spans 14 amino acids.